This TCR beta chain derives from a study of graft-versus-host responses after intestinal transplantation. Study-wide results and limits: Early post-transplant falls in HvG clones accompanied the peak levels of circulating GvH clones. Some patients had graft-donor T cell macrochimerism, and their allografts showed high graft-versus-host to host-versus-graft clonal ratios. Among recipient marrow samples, GvH clones were found; some appeared first in ileum or blood.

Data came from immunoSEQ multiplex PCR; TCRdb stores just in-frame clones and leaves some out. The sample includes about 41,000 clones, roughly 95% of them seen just once. Concerning this clone: The antigen is undetermined.

Germline V gene sequence: CDR1 SGHAT, CDR2 FQNNGV. V gave up 5 bases and J gave up 7 bases, with 18 bases separating them. The CDR3 has 15 residues. The chain couples TRBV11-2 to TRBJ2-1, with D maybe TRBD1 (5 bases). This sample comprised unstimulated CD8+ T cells sorted from spleen or lymph node cells, obtained before transplant. This TCR came from a human donor who was the organ donor for an intestinal transplant. The CDR3 sequence: CASSLGQGWSNEQFF. The CDR3 nucleotides read TGTGCCAGCAGCCTCGGGCAGGGCTGGAGTAATGAGCAGTTCTTC.